The rows below give T cell receptor beta chains drawn from one sample of a study of blood T cell repertoires in COVID-19. Measured with immunoSEQ multiplex PCR; TCRdb has only the in-frame clones, and not every one. The sample contains 90,000 to 130,000 clones, 80% to 85% of which appear only once. Sequencing was done on a sample of peripheral blood. These receptor sequences come from a man between 65 and 85 years old with acute or convalescent COVID-19. The CDR3 runs from the conserved cysteine through the conserved F or W. Fields, in order: V gene, D gene, clone size, J gene, CDR3 DNA, CDR3 protein. D genes are given only for firm matches. A row's size may be missing; if present it is once, few, many or a size class.

TRBV20-1	.	once	TRBJ1-2	TGCAGTGCTAGTCTCGGGACAACCTATGGCTACACCTTC	CSASLGTTYGYTF
TRBV5-1	TRBD1	.	TRBJ2-7	TGCGCCAGCAGCTTGGGGGGACAGGGCCAGTACTTC	CASSLGGQGQYF
TRBV5-5	TRBD1	.	TRBJ1-1	TGTGCCAGCAGCGCCAAGCCCGGGACAGGGGCCACTGAAGCTTTCTTT	CASSAKPGTGATEAFF
TRBV28	.	.	TRBJ1-2	TGTGCCAGCAAGGGGGGGGACTATGGCTACACCTTC	CASKGGDYGYTF
TRBV7-9	.	.	TRBJ1-5	TGTGCCAGCAGCTTAGGGTGGGGGACAAGCAATCAGCCCCAGCATTTT	CASSLGWGTSNQPQHF
TRBV18	.	.	TRBJ2-1	TGTGCCAGCTCGTCAGGGACTCCAATGAAGCAGTTCTTC	CASSSGTPMKQFF
TRBV7-6	TRBD2	.	TRBJ2-2	TGTGCCAGCAGCTTAACGGGGGGGGTCGCCGGGGAGCTGTTTTTT	CASSLTGGVAGELFF
TRBV6-5	.	.	TRBJ2-5	TGTGCCAGCAGGGCTCCCCAGGGGACCCAGTACTTC	CASRAPQGTQYF
TRBV29-1	TRBD1	.	TRBJ2-7	TGCAGCGTTTCCCAGGGGGTGGGGGAGCAGTACTTC	CSVSQGVGEQYF
TRBV6-6	.	.	TRBJ1-5	TGTGCCAGCAGCTTTGACGGGGGGCTGACTCAGCCCCAGCATTTT	CASSFDGGLTQPQHF
TRBV7-3	TRBD1	.	TRBJ1-6	TGTGCCAGCAGACGACAGGGATCGAATTCACCCCTCCACTTT	CASRRQGSNSPLHF
TRBV3-1/TRBV3-2	TRBD2	.	TRBJ2-2	TGTGCCAGCAACTATTACGGGGGGGACACCGGGGAGCTGTTTTTT	CASNYYGGDTGELFF
TRBV3-1/TRBV3-2	TRBD2	.	TRBJ2-1	TGTGCCAGCAGCCAAGAACGGGGGGGCAGTGAGCAGTTCTTC	CASSQERGGSEQFF
TRBV28	TRBD2	.	TRBJ2-4	TGTGCCAGCAGTTTATATCCTAGCGGGGTTCCCTTAGCCAAAAACATTCAGTACTTC	CASSLYPSGVPLAKNIQYF
TRBV9	.	.	TRBJ1-4	TGTGCCAGCAGCGTAGGACAGGCTAATGAAAAACTGTTTTTT	CASSVGQANEKLFF
TRBV10-2	.	.	TRBJ2-7	TGCGCCAGCAGACGACTAACGACCTCCTACGAGCAGTACTTC	CASRRLTTSYEQYF
TRBV24-1	.	once	TRBJ1-3	TGTGCCACCAGTGATTTCGGGGAATTTGGAAACACCATATATTTT	CATSDFGEFGNTIYF
TRBV6-6	.	.	TRBJ2-5	TGTGCCAGCAAACTCAGGGAAGAGACCCAGTACTTC	CASKLREETQYF
TRBV5-8	TRBD1	few	TRBJ1-3	TGTGCCAGCAGCGCTGGACAGGGGTTAATTGGAAACACCATATATTTT	CASSAGQGLIGNTIYF
TRBV29-1	.	.	TRBJ1-2	TGCAGCGTTGGGGGGGGCAGTTATGGCTACACCTTC	CSVGGGSYGYTF
TRBV4-1	.	few	TRBJ1-5	TGCGCCAGCAGCCAAAGTTTACAGGAGCGGGCAATCAGCCCCCAGCATTTT	CASSQSLQERAISPQHF
TRBV2	.	once	TRBJ2-2	TGTGCCAGCTCTGCGGACTATAACACCGGGGAGCTGTTTTTT	CASSADYNTGELFF
TRBV7-9	.	.	TRBJ2-7	TGTGCCAGCAGCTTTCTCAGGGAAACCCCGGCCTACGAGCAGTACTTC	CASSFLRETPAYEQYF
TRBV19	.	.	TRBJ1-1	TGTGCCAGTAGTGCCGATAGGAGCACTGAAGCTTTCTTT	CASSADRSTEAFF
TRBV3-1/TRBV3-2	.	.	TRBJ2-2	TGTGCCAGCAGCCAAGGGAACAGGGCAACCGGGGAGCTGTTTTTT	CASSQGNRATGELFF
TRBV29-1	TRBD2	.	TRBJ2-2	TGCAGCGGATATTTAGCGGGGAACACCGGGGAGCTGTTTTTT	CSGYLAGNTGELFF
TRBV6-5	.	.	TRBJ2-5	TGTGCCAGCAGCCCGATGAGGGAAGGGAGGGAGACCCAGTACTTC	CASSPMREGRETQYF
TRBV11-1	.	.	TRBJ1-1	TGTGCCAGCAGCTTAGGGGCGAACACTGAAGCTTTCTTT	CASSLGANTEAFF
TRBV12-3/TRBV12-4	.	once	TRBJ2-1	TGTGCCAGTTCAATAGGAGGCCATGAGCAGTTCTTC	CASSIGGHEQFF
TRBV9	.	.	TRBJ2-3	TGTGCCAGCAGCGTAGGTGGGGGGGGCACGACCACAGATACGCAGTATTTT	CASSVGGGGTTTDTQYF
TRBV2	TRBD1	.	TRBJ1-2	TGTGCCAGCAGGCAGAAGACAGGGAATGGCTACACCTTC	CASRQKTGNGYTF
TRBV6-6	.	.	TRBJ1-6	TGTGCCAGCAGTTACGGACGGCAGGGAAGAAATTCACCCCTCCACTTT	CASSYGRQGRNSPLHF
TRBV18	.	.	TRBJ1-5	TGTGCCAGCTCATTCAGTAGCCCCAATAGCAATCAGCCCCAGCATTTT	CASSFSSPNSNQPQHF